The source of this TCR beta chain is a study of blood T cell repertoires in COVID-19. Study as a whole: Acute-phase and convalescent COVID-19 samples originated in the United States, Italy and Spain. PBMCs, B-cell-depleted T cells, or T cells provided the cDNA or gDNA that made up the material.

This CDR3 comprises 18 residues. Germline CDR1 reads LGHNA; CDR2 reads YNFKEQ. V lost 0 bases and J lost 0, with 15 bases in between. Method: immunoSEQ multiplex PCR; TCRdb's copy keeps in-frame clones and lacks some. The table includes fewer than 200,000 clones, around 90% detected once. The sequenced sample consisted of PBMCs or T cells enriched from blood (not recorded which). The chain employs TRBV4-2 and TRBJ1-5; possible D gene TRBD1, 5 bases. This clonotype was sampled from a woman aged 18 to 35 who had recovered from COVID-19. CDR3 coding DNA: TGTGCCAGCAGCCAAGAGAGGGCGGGGGGATATAGCAATCAGCCCCAGCATTTT. Its translation is CASSQERAGGYSNQPQHF.